Below are 25 T cell receptor beta chains sequenced from a single sample in a study of blood T cell repertoires in COVID-19. Method: immunoSEQ multiplex PCR; TCRdb's copy keeps in-frame clones and lacks some. The data hold 150,000 to 200,000 clones, with approximately 90% observed a single time. The material sequenced was peripheral blood. Source of these receptors: a woman older than 75 in a cohort sampled during active or convalescent COVID-19.

The chain is built from TRBV4-3 and TRBJ1-2; maybe TRBD1 (5 bases). Germline V CDR1 and CDR2: LGHNA, YSLEER. Deletions cut 3 bases from V and 0 bases from J, with 14 bases between. CDR3 length: 16 amino acids. The CDR3 coding sequence is TGCGCCAGCAGCCAGATACAGGATTGGTCTAACTATGGCTACACCTTC. This gives the protein CASSQIQDWSNYGYTF.

The CDR3 region is CASSLGLVRGFYGYTF. The CDR3 DNA follows: TGTGCCAGCAGCTTAGGTTTGGTCAGGGGGTTTTATGGCTACACCTTC. This chain links TRBV7-8 with TRBJ1-2; 7 bases map to TRBD1. The junction had 10 bases not matched to a gene; V was cut back by 1 base and J by 5 bases. CDR3 length: 16 residues. Germline CDR1 and CDR2: SGHVS and FQNEAQ.

The rearrangement uses TRBV5-3 and TRBJ1-1; D call uncertain. TRBV5-3 is an open reading frame whose function is uncertain. This CDR3 is built from 15 residues. The V end was cut by 2 bases, the J end by 5 bases, with 16 bases between. CDR3 coding DNA: TGTGCCAGAAGCTTTGGAGTACGGGAAGTAACTGAAGCTTTCTTT. Translating gives CARSFGVREVTEAFF.

This chain joins TRBV6-2 or TRBV6-3 and TRBJ2-5; 7 bases match TRBD2. The CDR3 has 15 amino acids. V lost 6 bases to trimming and J lost 1 base; unmatched junction nucleotides: 8. Germline V CDR1 and CDR2: MNHEY, SVGEGT. The CDR3 bases are TGTGCCAGCAGCGACGCTCTAGCGGTCCAAGAGACCCAGTACTTC. Translating it yields CASSDALAVQETQYF.

This chain links TRBV6-5 with TRBJ2-5, with D perhaps TRBD2 (6 bases). Germline loops: CDR1 MNHEY, CDR2 SVGAGI. The CDR3 is 15 residues long. V gave up 6 bases and J gave up 5 bases, with 19 bases separating them. Here the CDR3 DNA reads TGTGCCAGCAGCGGAGGATGGGGGGTAGGGGAGACCCAGTACTTC. It codes for CASSGGWGVGETQYF.

This chain links TRBV11-3 with TRBJ1-5; D remains ambiguous. The V end was cut by 1 base, the J end by 9 bases, with 7 bases between. The CDR3 totals 12 residues. Germline values: CDR1 SGHNT, CDR2 YENEEA. CDR3 coding DNA: TGTGCCAGCAGCTTAGGGCCTGGGCCCCAGCATTTT. As protein: CASSLGPGPQHF.

V is TRBV11-3 and J is TRBJ2-3, with D possibly matching TRBD2 (5 bases). Germline lookup yields CDR1 SGHNT and CDR2 YENEEA. The CDR3 length is 14 residues. The V and J ends lost 1 base and 4 bases respectively, with 9 bases between them. The CDR3 sequence is CASSLVRGADTQYF. CDR3 DNA: TGTGCCAGCAGCTTAGTACGGGGTGCAGATACGCAGTATTTT.

Of note for this clone: The junction shows a germline mismatch at one end, possibly a read error. The gene calls are TRBV29-1 and TRBJ1-2; tentative D call: TRBD1 (5 bases). Germline V gene data show CDR1 as SQVTM and CDR2 as ANQGSEA. This CDR3 region has 14 residues. CDR3 protein: CSVDPQGSYYGYTF. The CDR3 nucleotides read TGCAGCGTTGATCCCCAGGGATCCTACTACGGCTACACCTTC.

V and J are TRBV10-3 and TRBJ1-2; a possible D gene is TRBD1 (5 bases). CDR1 is ENHRY and CDR2 is SYGVKD in the germline V gene. The CDR3 extends over 14 amino acids. Between the trimmed V and J ends, which lost 0 bases and 4 bases, there was a span of 9 bases. The CDR3 DNA sequence: TGTGCCATCAGTGAGTCGGAGACAGCCTATGGCTACACCTTC. This codes for CAISESETAYGYTF.

The V and J genes are TRBV6-5 and TRBJ1-1; the match to TRBD1 covers 9 bases. With V trimmed by 10 bases and J by 0 bases, 6 bases remained unmatched. The CDR3 extends over 14 amino acids. CDR1 MNHEY and CDR2 SVGAGI come from the germline V gene. The CDR3 sequence is CATTGGRMNTEAFF. CDR3 in DNA: TGTGCCACCACAGGGGGCAGAATGAACACTGAAGCTTTCTTT.

In its sample, this clone was seen a few times. The gene calls are TRBV5-1 and TRBJ1-3, with a weak D call TRBD1 (5 bases). Germline values: CDR1 SGHRS, CDR2 YFSETQ. V lost 4 bases, J lost 4 bases, and 9 bases lay in between. CDR3 length: 13 amino acids. The CDR3 nucleotides are TGCGCCAGCAGCCAGGGATCCGGAAACACCATATATTTT. This encodes CASSQGSGNTIYF.

Here the CDR3 reads CASRGSGGSTDTQYF. CDR3 nucleotides: TGTGCCAGCAGGGGTAGCGGAGGTAGCACAGATACGCAGTATTTT. The rearrangement uses TRBV2 and TRBJ2-3; tentative D call: TRBD2 (6 bases). Deletions cut 6 bases from V and 0 bases from J, with 13 bases between. Germline loops: CDR1 SNHLY, CDR2 FYNNEI. This CDR3 has 15 residues.

This rearrangement joins TRBV28 to TRBJ2-1; tentative D call: TRBD1 (6 bases). V was clipped by 5 bases and J by 1 base, with 12 bases between them. Germline V CDR1 and CDR2: MDHEN, SYDVKM. The CDR3 covers 15 residues. The DNA for the CDR3 is TGTGCCAGCAGTGAGACAGGATTATCCTACAATGAGCAGTTCTTC. It encodes CASSETGLSYNEQFF.

With regard to this clone: A junction end diverges from the germline sequence, so it may reflect a read error. V gene TRBV11-3 combines with J gene TRBJ2-7; perhaps TRBD1 as D (5 bases). Germline loops: CDR1 SGHNT, CDR2 YENEEA. The CDR3 has 15 amino acids. The CDR3 region has the DNA TGTGCCAGCAGCCTAGACAGTTATACCTCCTACGAGCAGTACTTC. Protein sequence: CASSLDSYTSYEQYF.

The chain combines TRBV4-2 with TRBJ2-3, with 9 bases identical to TRBD2. V gave up 1 base and J gave up 6 bases; unmatched junction bases: 8. The CDR3 sequence is 16 residues long. CDR1 and CDR2 (germline): LGHNA, YNFKEQ. CDR3 in DNA: TGTGCCAGCAGCCAAGGTGCGGGAGGGCCGGGGGATACGCAGTATTTT. Its translation is CASSQGAGGPGDTQYF.

This clone showed up just once. The J gene is TRBJ1-2, the V gene TRBV5-6; D uncertain. CDR1 is SGHDT, CDR2 YYEEEE, per germline. Trimming removed 4 bases at V and 0 bases at J, with 7 bases between. This CDR3 contains 13 residues. In nucleotides, the CDR3 is TGTGCCAGCAGCCCGGCGGCTAACTATGGCTACACCTTC. Protein sequence: CASSPAANYGYTF.

The genes are TRBV14 and TRBJ2-1; maybe TRBD1 (5 bases). The CDR3 spans 17 residues. The V gene lost 6 bases and the J gene lost 2 bases, with 20 bases spanning the gap. CDR1 is SGHDN and CDR2 is FVKESK in the germline V gene. Here the CDR3 reads CASSQLRRWGPYNEQFF. The DNA for the CDR3 is TGTGCCAGCAGTCAGTTGAGGCGGTGGGGCCCCTACAATGAGCAGTTCTTC.

The J gene is TRBJ2-1, the V gene TRBV24-1, with a weak D call TRBD2 (6 bases). This CDR3 region has 11 residues. V lost 5 bases to trimming and J lost 10 bases, with 8 bases between them. Germline CDR1 and CDR2: KGHDR and SFDVKD. The CDR3 DNA is TGTGCCACCAGTGGTCTAGCGGAGCAGTTCTTC. Translation gives CATSGLAEQFF.

The J gene is TRBJ2-2, the V gene TRBV3-1 (or the pseudogene TRBV3-2), with D maybe TRBD2 (6 bases). The CDR3 has 13 amino acids. V lost 1 base and J 6 bases, leaving 6 bases between the germline ends. The germline CDR1 and CDR2 sequences are LGHDT and YNNKEL (reference sequence). The CDR3 bases are TGTGCCAGCAGCCAAGCGGGGGCCGGGGAGCTGTTTTTT. It encodes CASSQAGAGELFF.

The rearrangement joins TRBV5-1 to TRBJ1-6, with 7 nucleotides matching TRBD1. In germline, CDR1 is SGHRS, CDR2 YFSETQ. This CDR3 is 15 amino acids long. Trimming removed 4 bases from V and 7 bases from J; junction bases left unmatched: 8. The CDR3, as DNA: TGCGCCAGCAGCCTATCAACAGGGGCGAATTCACCCCTCCACTTT. It encodes CASSLSTGANSPLHF.

This chain connects TRBV6-2 or TRBV6-3 to TRBJ2-7; D uncertain. The germline gives CDR1 MNHEY, CDR2 SVGEGT. Trimming took off 0 bases at V and 2 bases at J, with 17 bases between the two ends. The CDR3 has 17 amino acids. The CDR3 loop is CASSYSNRPGAAYEQYF. The CDR3 nucleotides read TGTGCCAGCAGTTACTCGAATCGCCCAGGCGCCGCCTACGAGCAGTACTTC.

The chain has TRBV10-1 and TRBJ2-5; TRBD1 matches at 8 bases. CDR1 WNHNN and CDR2 SYGVQD come from the germline V gene (reference sequence). V lost 6 bases and J lost 5; bases outside the gene matches: 8. The CDR3 runs 14 residues. CDR3 sequence reads: CASSMDRERETQYF. CDR3 DNA: TGCGCCAGCAGCATGGACAGGGAACGGGAGACCCAGTACTTC.

V usage is TRBV6-1 and J usage is TRBJ1-5, with TRBD1 as a possible D gene (6 bases). CDR3 length equals 16 residues. Trimming pared 0 bases from V and 4 bases from J, leaving 13 bases between. CDR1 and CDR2 from the germline V gene are MNHNS and SASEGT. The CDR3 protein is CASSEARTVANQPQHF. Here the CDR3 DNA reads TGTGCCAGCAGTGAAGCCCGGACAGTTGCTAATCAGCCCCAGCATTTT.

The chain joins TRBV30 to TRBJ2-7; maybe TRBD1 (6 bases). V shed 5 bases and J shed 5 bases, with 16 bases lying between them. The CDR3 extends over 13 amino acids. Germline V gene sequence: CDR1 GTSNPN, CDR2 SVGIG (reference sequence). CDR3 DNA: TGTGCCTGGGGATTTATAAACAGGGACGAGCAGTACTTC. It specifies CAWGFINRDEQYF. Together with reference TRBV30 and TRBJ2-7, the CDR3 gives the full variable domain: SQTIHQWPATLVQPVGSPLSLECTVEGTSNPNLYWYRQAAGRGLQLLFYSVGIGQISSEVPQNLSASRPQDRQFILSSKKLLLSDSGFYLCAWGFINRDEQYFGPGTRLTVT.

This clone was detected only once. The CDR3 DNA reads as TGTGCCAGCAGCTTAGTCGGAGGTTACGGGGCCAACGTCCTGACTTTC. Translated, it gives CASSLVGGYGANVLTF. The chain joins TRBV7-9 to TRBJ2-6; D possibly corresponds to TRBD2 (5 bases). Germline V CDR1 and CDR2: SEHNR, FQNEAQ (reference sequence). Trimming removed 1 base at V and 4 bases at J, with 11 bases between. The CDR3 is 16 residues long.